This T cell receptor (beta chain) stems from a study of T cells expressing NK-cell markers. The CDR3 is 14 amino acids. Germline values: CDR1 MDHEN, CDR2 SYDVKM. Using the 5' RACE reads, TCRdb records one entry per CDR3 protein without DNA. Its listing shows about 260,000 distinct CDR3 sequences. The sequenced sample consisted of blood T cells: a sorted CD56 or NKG2C T cell subset, CD4+ or CD8+ T cells, or bulk PBMC T cells (not recorded which). The receptor comes from a woman aged 18 to 75 in good health. The chain uses TRBV28 and TRBJ1-1. The CDR3 region is CASSLGRRNTEAFF. The full variable domain, rest sourced from reference TRBV28 and TRBJ1-1, is DVKVTQSSRYLVKRTGEKVFLECVQDMDHENMFWYRQDPGLGLRLIYFSYDVKMKEKGDIPEGYSVSREKKERFSLILESASTNQTSMYLCASSLGRRNTEAFFGQGTRLTVV.